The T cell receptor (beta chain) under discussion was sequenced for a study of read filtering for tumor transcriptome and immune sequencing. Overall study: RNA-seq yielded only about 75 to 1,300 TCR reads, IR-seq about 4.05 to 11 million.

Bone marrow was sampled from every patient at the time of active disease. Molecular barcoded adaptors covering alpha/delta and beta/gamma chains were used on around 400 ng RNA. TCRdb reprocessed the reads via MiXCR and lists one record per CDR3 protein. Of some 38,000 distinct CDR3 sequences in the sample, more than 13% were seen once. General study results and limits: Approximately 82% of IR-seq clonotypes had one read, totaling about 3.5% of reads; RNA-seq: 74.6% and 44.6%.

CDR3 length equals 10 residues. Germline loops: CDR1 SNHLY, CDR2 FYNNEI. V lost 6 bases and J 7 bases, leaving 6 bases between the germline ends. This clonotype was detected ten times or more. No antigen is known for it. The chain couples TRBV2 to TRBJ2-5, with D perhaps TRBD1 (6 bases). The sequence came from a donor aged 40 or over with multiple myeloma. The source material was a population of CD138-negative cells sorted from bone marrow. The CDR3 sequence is CASSRGTQYF. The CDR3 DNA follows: TGTGCCAGCAGCAGGGGGACCCAGTACTTC.